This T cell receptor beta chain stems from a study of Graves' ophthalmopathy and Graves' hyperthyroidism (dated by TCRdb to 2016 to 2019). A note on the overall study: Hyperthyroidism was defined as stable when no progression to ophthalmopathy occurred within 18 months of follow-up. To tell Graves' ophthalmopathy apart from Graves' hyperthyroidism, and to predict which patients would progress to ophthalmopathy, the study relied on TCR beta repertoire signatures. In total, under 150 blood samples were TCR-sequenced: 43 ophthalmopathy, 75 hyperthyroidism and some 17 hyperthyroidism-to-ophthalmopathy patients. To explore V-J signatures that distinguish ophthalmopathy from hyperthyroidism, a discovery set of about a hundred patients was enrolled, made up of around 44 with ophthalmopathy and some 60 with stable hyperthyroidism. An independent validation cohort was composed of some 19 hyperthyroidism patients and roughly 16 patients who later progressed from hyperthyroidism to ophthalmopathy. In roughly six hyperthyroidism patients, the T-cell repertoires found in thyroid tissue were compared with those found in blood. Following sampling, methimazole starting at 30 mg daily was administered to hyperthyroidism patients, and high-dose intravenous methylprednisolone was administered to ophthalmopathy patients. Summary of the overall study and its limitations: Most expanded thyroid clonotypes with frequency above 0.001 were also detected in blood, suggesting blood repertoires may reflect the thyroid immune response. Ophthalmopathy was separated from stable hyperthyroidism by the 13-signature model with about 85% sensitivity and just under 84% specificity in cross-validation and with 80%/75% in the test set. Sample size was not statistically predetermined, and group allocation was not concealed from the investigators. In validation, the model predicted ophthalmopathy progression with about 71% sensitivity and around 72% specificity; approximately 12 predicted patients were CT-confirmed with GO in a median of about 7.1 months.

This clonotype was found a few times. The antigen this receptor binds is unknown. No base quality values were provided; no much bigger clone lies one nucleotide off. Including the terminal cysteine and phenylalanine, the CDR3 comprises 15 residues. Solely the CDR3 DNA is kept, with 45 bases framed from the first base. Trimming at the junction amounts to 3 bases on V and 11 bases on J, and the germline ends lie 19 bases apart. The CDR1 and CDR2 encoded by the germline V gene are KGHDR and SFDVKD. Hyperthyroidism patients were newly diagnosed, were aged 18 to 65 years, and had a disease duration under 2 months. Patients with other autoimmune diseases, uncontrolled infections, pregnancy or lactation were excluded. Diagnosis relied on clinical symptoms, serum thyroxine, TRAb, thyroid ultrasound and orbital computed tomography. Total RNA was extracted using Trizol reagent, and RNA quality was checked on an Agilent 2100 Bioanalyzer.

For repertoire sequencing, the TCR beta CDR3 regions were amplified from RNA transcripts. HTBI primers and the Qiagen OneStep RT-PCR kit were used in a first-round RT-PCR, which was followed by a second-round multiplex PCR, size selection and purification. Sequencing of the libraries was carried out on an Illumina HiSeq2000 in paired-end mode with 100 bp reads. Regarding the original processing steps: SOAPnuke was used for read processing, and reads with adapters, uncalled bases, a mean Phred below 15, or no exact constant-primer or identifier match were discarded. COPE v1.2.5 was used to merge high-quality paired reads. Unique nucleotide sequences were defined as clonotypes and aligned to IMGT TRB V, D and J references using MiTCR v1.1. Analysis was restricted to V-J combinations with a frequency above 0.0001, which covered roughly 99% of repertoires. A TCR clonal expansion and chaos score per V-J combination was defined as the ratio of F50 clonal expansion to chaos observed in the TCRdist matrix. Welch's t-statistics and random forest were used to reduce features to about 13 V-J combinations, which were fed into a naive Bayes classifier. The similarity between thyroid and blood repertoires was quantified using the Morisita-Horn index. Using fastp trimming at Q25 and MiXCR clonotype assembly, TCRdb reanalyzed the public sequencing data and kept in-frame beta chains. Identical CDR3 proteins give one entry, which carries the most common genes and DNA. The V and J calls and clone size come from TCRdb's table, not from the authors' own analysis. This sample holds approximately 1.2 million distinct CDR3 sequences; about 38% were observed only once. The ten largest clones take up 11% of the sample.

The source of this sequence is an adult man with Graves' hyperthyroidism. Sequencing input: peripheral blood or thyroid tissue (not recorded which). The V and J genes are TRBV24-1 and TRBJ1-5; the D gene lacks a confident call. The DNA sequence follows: TGTGCCACCAGTGATCCCCGGACTACCCAAGAGACCCAGCATTTT. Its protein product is CATSDPRTTQETQHF.